This T cell receptor beta chain emerged from a study of a mutant IDH1 vaccine in newly diagnosed glioma. Looking at the study overall: Vaccines began 4-6 weeks after radiotherapy alone, or with temozolomide cycles.

Profiled with immunoSEQ multiplex PCR; TCRdb holds only in-frame clones, not every one. Found here are 60,000 to 85,000 clones, more than 80% of them singletons; the top ten hold approximately 0.8%. About this clone itself: The antigen is unknown.

Time point given: week 23, last vaccination. Doses comprised 300 ug of mutant IDH1 20-mer peptide each, plus topical imiquimod. Material: PBMCs, obtained from a glioma patient whose treatment included an IDH1 peptide vaccine. The TCR originated in a woman aged 45 to 65 with glioma.

CDR3 in amino acids: CASTYSDGPYEQYF. CDR3 sequence (DNA): TGTGCCTCCACCTATTCCGACGGACCCTACGAGCAGTACTTC. The chain combines TRBV7-9 with TRBJ2-7; no reliable D call. V lost 11 bases and J lost 2, with 19 bases in between. The CDR3 length is 14 residues. Germline lookup yields CDR1 SEHNR and CDR2 FQNEAQ (reference sequence). The full variable domain, in which reference TRBV7-9 and TRBJ2-7 provide the parts outside the CDR3, is DTGVSQNPRHKITKRGQNVTFRCDPISEHNRLYWYRQTLGQGPEFLTYFQNEAQLEKSRLLSDRFSAERPKGSFSTLEIQRTEQGDSAMYLCASTYSDGPYEQYFGPGTRLTVT.